This T cell receptor beta chain was observed in a study of T cells in Graves' hyperthyroidism and ophthalmopathy. Study observations and caveats: Blood also held most thyroid clonotypes expanded beyond 0.001. With a median lead of about 6.9 months before onset, the model predicted ophthalmopathy.

Germline CDR1 is MNHNS and CDR2 is SASEGT. V lost 6 bases, J lost 3 bases, and 5 bases stayed unmatched. This CDR3 region has 14 residues. RNA transcripts provided the source from which TCR beta CDR3 regions were amplified. TCR CDR3 underwent first-round RT-PCR with the HTBI primer set. One entry per CDR3 protein results from TCRdb running MiXCR on the multiplex PCR reads. The sample contains approximately 360,000 distinct CDR3 sequences, roughly 25% of which appear only once. For this clonotype: Its antigen is still unknown.

Patients were excluded because of uncontrolled infection, other autoimmune disease, pregnancy or lactation. Thyroid ultrasound, orbital computed tomography, clinical symptoms, and serum thyroxine and TRAb underpinned diagnoses. The sequenced material came from blood. The receptor was isolated from a man between 50 and 59 years old with Graves' hyperthyroidism. The V and J genes are TRBV6-1 and TRBJ2-1; 7 nucleotides match TRBD2. CDR3 amino acids: CASSVSGYYNEQFF. The CDR3, as DNA: TGTGCCAGCAGCGTTAGCGGGTACTACAATGAGCAGTTCTTC.